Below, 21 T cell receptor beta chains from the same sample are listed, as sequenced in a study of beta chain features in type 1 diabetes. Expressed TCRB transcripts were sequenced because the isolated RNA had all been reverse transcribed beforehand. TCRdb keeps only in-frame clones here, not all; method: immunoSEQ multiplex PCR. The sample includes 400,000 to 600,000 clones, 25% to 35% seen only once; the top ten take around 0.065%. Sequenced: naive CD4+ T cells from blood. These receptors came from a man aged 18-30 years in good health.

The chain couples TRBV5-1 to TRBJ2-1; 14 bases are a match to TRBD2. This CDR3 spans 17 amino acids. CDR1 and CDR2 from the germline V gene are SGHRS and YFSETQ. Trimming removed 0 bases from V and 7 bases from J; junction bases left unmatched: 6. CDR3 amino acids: CASSLVGTSGSVNEQFF. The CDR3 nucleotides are TGCGCCAGCAGCTTGGTCGGGACTAGCGGGAGTGTAAATGAGCAGTTCTTC.

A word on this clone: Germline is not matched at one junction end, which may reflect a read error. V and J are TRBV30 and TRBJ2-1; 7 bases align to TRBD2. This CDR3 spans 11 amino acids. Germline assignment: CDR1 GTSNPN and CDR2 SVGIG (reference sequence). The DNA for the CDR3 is TGTGCCTGGAGTGTACCGCGGGAGCTGTTCTTC. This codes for CAWSVPRELFF. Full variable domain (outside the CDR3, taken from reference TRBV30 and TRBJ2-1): SQTIHQWPATLVQPVGSPLSLECTVEGTSNPNLYWYRQAAGRGLQLLFYSVGIGQISSEVPQNLSASRPQDRQFILSSKKLLLSDSGFYLCAWSVPRELFFGPGTRLTVL.

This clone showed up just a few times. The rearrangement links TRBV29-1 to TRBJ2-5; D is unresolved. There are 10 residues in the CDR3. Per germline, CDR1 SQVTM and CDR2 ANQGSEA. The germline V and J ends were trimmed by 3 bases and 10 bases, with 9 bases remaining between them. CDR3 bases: TGCAGCGTTGAGTACGGAATCCAGTACTTC. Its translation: CSVEYGIQYF.

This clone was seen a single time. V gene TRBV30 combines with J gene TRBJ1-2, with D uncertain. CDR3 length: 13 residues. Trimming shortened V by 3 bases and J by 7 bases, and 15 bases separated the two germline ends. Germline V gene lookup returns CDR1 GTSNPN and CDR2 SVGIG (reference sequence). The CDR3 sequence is CAWRGGPSGGYTF. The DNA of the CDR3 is TGTGCCTGGAGGGGAGGTCCCTCGGGTGGCTACACCTTC.

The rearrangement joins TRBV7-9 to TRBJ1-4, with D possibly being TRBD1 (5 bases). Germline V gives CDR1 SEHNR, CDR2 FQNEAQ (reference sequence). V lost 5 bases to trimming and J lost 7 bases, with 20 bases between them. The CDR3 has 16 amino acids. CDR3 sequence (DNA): TGTGCCAGCAGCCTCGGCGACGGGGCGAGTGTTGAAAAACTGTTTTTT. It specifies CASSLGDGASVEKLFF.

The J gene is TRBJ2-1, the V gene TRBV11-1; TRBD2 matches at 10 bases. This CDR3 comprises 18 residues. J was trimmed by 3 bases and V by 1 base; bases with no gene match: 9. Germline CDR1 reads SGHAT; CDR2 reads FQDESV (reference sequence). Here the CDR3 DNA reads TGTGCCAGCAGCTTAGGGGCCTCTAGCGGGAGATACTACAATGAGCAGTTCTTC. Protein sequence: CASSLGASSGRYYNEQFF.

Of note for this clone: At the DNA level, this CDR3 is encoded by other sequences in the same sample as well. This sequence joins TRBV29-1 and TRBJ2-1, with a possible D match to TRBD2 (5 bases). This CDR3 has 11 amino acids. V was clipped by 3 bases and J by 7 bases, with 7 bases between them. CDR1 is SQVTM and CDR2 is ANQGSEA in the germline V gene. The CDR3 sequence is CSVERVNEQFF. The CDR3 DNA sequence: TGCAGCGTTGAGAGGGTTAATGAGCAGTTCTTC.

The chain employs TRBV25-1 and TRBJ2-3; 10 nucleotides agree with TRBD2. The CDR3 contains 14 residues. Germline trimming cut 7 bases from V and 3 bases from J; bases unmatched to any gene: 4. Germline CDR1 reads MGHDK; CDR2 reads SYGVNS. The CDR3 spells CASKLAGVTDTQYF. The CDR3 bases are TGTGCCAGCAAGCTAGCGGGAGTGACAGATACGCAGTATTTT.

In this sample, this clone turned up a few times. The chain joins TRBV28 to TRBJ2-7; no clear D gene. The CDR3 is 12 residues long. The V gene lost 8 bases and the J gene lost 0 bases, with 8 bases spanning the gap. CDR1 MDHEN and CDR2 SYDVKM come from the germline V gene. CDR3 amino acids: CASRESSYEQYF. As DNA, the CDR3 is TGTGCCAGCCGTGAGAGCTCCTACGAGCAGTACTTC. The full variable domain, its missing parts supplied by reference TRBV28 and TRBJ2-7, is DVKVTQSSRYLVKRTGEKVFLECVQDMDHENMFWYRQDPGLGLRLIYFSYDVKMKEKGDIPEGYSVSREKKERFSLILESASTNQTSMYLCASRESSYEQYFGPGTRLTVT.

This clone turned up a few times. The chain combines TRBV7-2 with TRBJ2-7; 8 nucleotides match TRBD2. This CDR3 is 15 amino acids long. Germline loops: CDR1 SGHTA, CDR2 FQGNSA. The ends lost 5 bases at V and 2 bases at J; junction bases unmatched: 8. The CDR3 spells CASSPRAGATYEQYF. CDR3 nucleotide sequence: TGTGCCAGCAGCCCTCGAGCGGGAGCGACCTACGAGCAGTACTTC.

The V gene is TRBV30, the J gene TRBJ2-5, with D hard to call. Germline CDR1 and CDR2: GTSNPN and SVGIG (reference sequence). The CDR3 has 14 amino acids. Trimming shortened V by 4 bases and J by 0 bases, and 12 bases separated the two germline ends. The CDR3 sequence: CAWTMDAYQETQYF. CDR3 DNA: TGTGCCTGGACCATGGACGCCTACCAAGAGACCCAGTACTTC.

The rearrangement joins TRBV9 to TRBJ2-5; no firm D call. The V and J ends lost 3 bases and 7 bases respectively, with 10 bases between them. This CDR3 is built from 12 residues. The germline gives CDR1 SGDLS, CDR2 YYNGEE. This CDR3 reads CASSETLGTQYF. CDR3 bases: TGTGCCAGCAGCGAGACCTTAGGGACCCAGTACTTC.

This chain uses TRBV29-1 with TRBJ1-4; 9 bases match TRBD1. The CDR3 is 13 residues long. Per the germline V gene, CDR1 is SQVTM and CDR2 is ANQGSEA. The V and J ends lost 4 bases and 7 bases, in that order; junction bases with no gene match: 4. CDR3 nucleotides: TGCAGCGTTGCACAGGGGGCGGGTGAAAAACTGTTTTTT. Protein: CSVAQGAGEKLFF.

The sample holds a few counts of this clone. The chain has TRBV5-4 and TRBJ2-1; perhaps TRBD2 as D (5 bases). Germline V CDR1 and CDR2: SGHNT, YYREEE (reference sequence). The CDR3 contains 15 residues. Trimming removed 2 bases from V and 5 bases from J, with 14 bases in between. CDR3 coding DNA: TGTGCCAGCAGCTTAGTGGCAGGAGGAGACAATGAGCAGTTCTTC. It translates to CASSLVAGGDNEQFF.

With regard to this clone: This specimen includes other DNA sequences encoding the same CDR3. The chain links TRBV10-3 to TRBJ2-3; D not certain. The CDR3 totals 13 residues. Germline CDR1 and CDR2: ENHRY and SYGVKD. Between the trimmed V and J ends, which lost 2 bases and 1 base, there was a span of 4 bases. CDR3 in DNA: TGTGCCATCAGTGAGGCGGGCACAGATACGCAGTATTTT. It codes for CAISEAGTDTQYF.

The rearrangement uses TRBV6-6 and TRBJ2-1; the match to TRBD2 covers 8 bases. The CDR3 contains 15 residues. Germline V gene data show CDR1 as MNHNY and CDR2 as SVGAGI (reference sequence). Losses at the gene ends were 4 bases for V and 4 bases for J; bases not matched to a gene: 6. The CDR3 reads CASSSVAGSYNEQFF. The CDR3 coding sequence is TGTGCCAGCAGTTCCGTAGCGGGGTCTTACAATGAGCAGTTCTTC.

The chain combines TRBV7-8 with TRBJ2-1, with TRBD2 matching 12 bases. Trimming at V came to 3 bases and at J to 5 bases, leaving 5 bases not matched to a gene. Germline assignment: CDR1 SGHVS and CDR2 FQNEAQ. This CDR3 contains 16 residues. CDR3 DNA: TGTGCCAGCAGCTTCTTGCGACTAGCGGGAGACAATGAGCAGTTCTTC. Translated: CASSFLRLAGDNEQFF.

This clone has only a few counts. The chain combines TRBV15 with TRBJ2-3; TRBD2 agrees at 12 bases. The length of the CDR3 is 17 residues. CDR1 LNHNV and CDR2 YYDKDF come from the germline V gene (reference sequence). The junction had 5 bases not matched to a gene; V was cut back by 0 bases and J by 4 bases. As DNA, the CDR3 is TGTGCCACCAGCAGAGATAAAGGACTAGCGGGACCAGATACGCAGTATTTT. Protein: CATSRDKGLAGPDTQYF.

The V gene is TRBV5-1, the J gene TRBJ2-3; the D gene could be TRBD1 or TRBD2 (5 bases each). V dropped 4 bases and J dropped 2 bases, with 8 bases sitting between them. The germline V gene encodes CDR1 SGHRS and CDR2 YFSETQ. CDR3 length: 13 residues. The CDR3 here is CASSPGPTDTQYF. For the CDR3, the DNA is TGCGCCAGCAGCCCGGGACCCACAGATACGCAGTATTTT. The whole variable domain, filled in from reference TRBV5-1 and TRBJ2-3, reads KAGVTQTPRYLIKTRGQQVTLSCSPISGHRSVSWYQQTPGQGLQFLFEYFSETQRNKGNFPGRFSGRQFSNSRSEMNVSTLELGDSALYLCASSPGPTDTQYFGPGTRLTVL.

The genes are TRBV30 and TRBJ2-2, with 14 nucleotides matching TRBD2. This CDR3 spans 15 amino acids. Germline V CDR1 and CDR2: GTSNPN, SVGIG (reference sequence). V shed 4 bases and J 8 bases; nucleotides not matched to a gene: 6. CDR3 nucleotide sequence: TGTGCCTGGACGCCGGGACTAGCGGGAGTAGGGGAGCTGTTTTTT. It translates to CAWTPGLAGVGELFF.

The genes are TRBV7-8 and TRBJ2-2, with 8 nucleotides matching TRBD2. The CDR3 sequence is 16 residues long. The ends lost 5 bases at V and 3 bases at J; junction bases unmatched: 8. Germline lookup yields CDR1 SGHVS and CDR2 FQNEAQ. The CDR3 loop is CASSPRLAGYTGELFF. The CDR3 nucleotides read TGTGCCAGCAGCCCCCGGCTAGCGGGCTACACCGGGGAGCTGTTTTTT.